Given below is one T cell receptor beta chain in context. Its antigen is as yet unknown. This sample is drawn from a study of blood T cells in healthy people across ages. General study findings and limits: Since the PBMCs were unsorted, naive and antigen-experienced cells could not be conclusively compared. A strong correlation was found between TCR beta diversity and the percentage of naive T cells. In long-lived donors, naive CD4+ cell counts and diversity exceeded those of aged donors. Older age coincided with a roughly linear decline in TCR beta diversity per million T cells.

The CDR3 has 17 amino acids. Trimming cost V 5 bases and J 5 bases; bases outside gene matches: 16. Germline CDR1 is LGHNT and CDR2 is FRNRAP. The second PCR ran about 6 to 12 cycles with a sample-barcoded 5' primer and J-beta primers. TCRdb itself ran the 5' RACE reads through MiXCR, one entry per CDR3 protein. In the table there are 1.8 million or so distinct CDR3 sequences, roughly two fifths of which are singletons. The chain couples TRBV12-5 to TRBJ1-2; 8 bases align to TRBD1. Material for sequencing was blood. This TCR derives from a human donor in good health. CDR3 sequence: CASGPGGTGSDGYGYTF. The CDR3 bases are TGTGCTAGTGGTCCCGGAGGGACAGGATCGGACGGTTATGGCTACACCTTC.